This T cell receptor (beta chain) was identified in a study of blood T cell repertoires in COVID-19. V dropped 5 bases and J dropped 8; count of bases not matched to a gene: 16. This CDR3 is built from 17 residues. Germline CDR1 SGHTA, CDR2 FQGTGA. Some clones are missing from TCRdb's copy, which holds only in-frame ones; the method was immunoSEQ multiplex PCR. The table includes 250,000 to 300,000 clones, approximately 82% detected once. The sequence was collected from a man in his 60s who had recovered from COVID-19. Sample: peripheral blood. The chain links TRBV7-3 to TRBJ2-1, with TRBD2 matching over 9 bases. The CDR3 DNA sequence: TGTGCCAGCAGCCTTACCGGGTTACTAGCGGGTGGGGATGAGCAGTTCTTC. It yields the protein CASSLTGLLAGGDEQFF.